This T cell receptor beta chain was sequenced during a study of CD8 T cells in ankylosing spondylitis. The study's findings and limits: Clones linked to disease were reported to show significant enrichment in matched ankylosing spondylitis synovial fluid. There was a TCR beta motif, made of eight highly homologous variants, that appeared characteristic of ankylosing spondylitis blood.

Germline V gene data show CDR1 as DFQATT and CDR2 as SNEGSKA (reference sequence). This CDR3 is 12 amino acids long. J lost 8 bases, V lost 4 bases, and 6 bases had no gene match. Preparation of TCR beta libraries was done by quantitative 5'-RACE with molecular barcodes. TCRdb independently ran MiXCR on the 5' RACE reads; one entry per CDR3 protein. The sample contains roughly 90,000 distinct CDR3 sequences, 7.5% to 9% of which appear only once. This clonotype was seen many times. As yet, its antigen is unknown. The sequence came from a male donor with ankylosing spondylitis or in good health (not recorded which). The gene calls are TRBV20-1 and TRBJ1-1, with TRBD1 identical over 8 bases. Sequenced material: blood, either unsorted or a sorted T cell fraction (not recorded which). The DNA for the CDR3 is TGCAGTGCTACCGGACAGGGCCTCGAAGCTTTCTTT. It is translated as CSATGQGLEAFF.